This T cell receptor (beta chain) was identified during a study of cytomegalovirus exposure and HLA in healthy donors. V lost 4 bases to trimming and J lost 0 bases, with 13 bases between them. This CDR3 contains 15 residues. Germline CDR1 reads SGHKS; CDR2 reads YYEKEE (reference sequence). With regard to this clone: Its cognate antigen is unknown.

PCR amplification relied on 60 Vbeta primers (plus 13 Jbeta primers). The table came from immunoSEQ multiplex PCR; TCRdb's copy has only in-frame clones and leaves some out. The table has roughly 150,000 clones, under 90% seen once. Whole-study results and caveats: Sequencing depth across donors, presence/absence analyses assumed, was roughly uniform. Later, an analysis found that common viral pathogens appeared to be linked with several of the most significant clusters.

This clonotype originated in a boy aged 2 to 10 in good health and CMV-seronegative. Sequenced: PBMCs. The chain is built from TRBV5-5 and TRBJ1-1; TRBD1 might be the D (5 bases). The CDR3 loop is CASSPEGGVNTEAFF. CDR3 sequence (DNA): TGTGCCAGCAGCCCCGAGGGAGGGGTGAACACTGAAGCTTTCTTT. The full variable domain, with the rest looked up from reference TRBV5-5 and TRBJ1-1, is DAGVTQSPTHLIKTRGQQVTLRCSPISGHKSVSWYQQVLGQGPQFIFQYYEKEERGRGNFPDRFSARQFPNYSSELNVNALLLGDSALYLCASSPEGGVNTEAFFGQGTRLTVV.